This entry concerns a single TCR beta chain. These data come from a study of T cells after yellow fever vaccination. TCRdb analysed the 5' RACE reads with MiXCR anew, one entry per CDR3 protein. The sample holds hundreds of thousands of distinct CDR3 sequences; around 17% are singletons and the top ten take about 18%. Trimming took off 4 bases at V and 0 bases at J, with 10 bases between the two ends. Looked up from germline, CDR1 is SGHNT and CDR2 is YENEEA. This CDR3 region has 15 residues. The TCR was taken from a young man who received the YFV17D yellow fever vaccine. The sample was PBMCs, taken more than 4 days after the first yellow fever vaccination. The chain recombines TRBV11-3 with TRBJ2-1; possible D gene TRBD2, 5 bases. CDR3 nucleotides: TGTGCCAGCAGCTCTAGCCCCGGCTCCTACAATGAGCAGTTCTTC. Translation: CASSSSPGSYNEQFF.